The rows below give T cell receptor beta chains drawn from one sample of a study of Ad26.COV2.S vaccination and SARS-CoV-2 variants. Only in-frame clones appear in the TCRdb table, and some are missing; sequencing was by immunoSEQ multiplex PCR. The sample lists around 450,000 clones, approximately 92% seen once, with about 2.4% in the top ten. This specimen consisted of peripheral blood, obtained in a trial of Ad26.COV2.S vaccine versus placebo. The source of these receptors is a person between 18 and 60 years old who received the Ad26.COV2.S COVID-19 vaccine or a placebo. CDR3s include the opening cysteine and the closing phenylalanine or tryptophan.

v_gene	j_gene	CDR3aa
TRBV29-1	TRBJ2-7	CSVLLSAVGGEQYF
TRBV7-2	TRBJ2-3	CASPREAGSRDTQYF
TRBV9	TRBJ2-2	CASSVAGGRGEAGELFF
TRBV27	TRBJ2-3	CASSRTSGITDTQYF
TRBV19	TRBJ1-1	CASTGQGYGHTEAFF
TRBV27	TRBJ2-1	CASSFTGISYNEQFF
TRBV18	TRBJ2-1	CASSPFSGAPRNEQFF
TRBV6-8	TRBJ1-5	CASSPYGAISNQPQHF
TRBV4-2	TRBJ2-2	CASSVPRDRTTGELFF
TRBV11-1	TRBJ2-2	CASSLLGTSRAGELFF
TRBV6-6	TRBJ1-5	CASRIKTPGNQPQHF
TRBV30	TRBJ2-3	CAWRKRGYTDTQYF
TRBV5-1	TRBJ2-1	CASSPSQNRGRQFF
TRBV12-3/TRBV12-4	TRBJ1-1	CASSLAVGTEAFF